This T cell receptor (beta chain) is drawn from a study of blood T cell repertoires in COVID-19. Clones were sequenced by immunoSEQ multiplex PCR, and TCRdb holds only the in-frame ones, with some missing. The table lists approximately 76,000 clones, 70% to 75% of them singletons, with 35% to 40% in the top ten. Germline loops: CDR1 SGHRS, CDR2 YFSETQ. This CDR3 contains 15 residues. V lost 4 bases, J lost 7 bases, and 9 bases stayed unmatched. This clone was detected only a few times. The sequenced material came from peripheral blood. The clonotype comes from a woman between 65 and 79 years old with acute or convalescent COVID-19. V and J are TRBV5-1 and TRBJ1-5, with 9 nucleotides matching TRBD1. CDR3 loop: CASSVGGQGLQPQHF. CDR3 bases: TGCGCCAGCAGCGTCGGGGGACAGGGATTACAGCCCCAGCATTTT.